A selection of T cell receptor beta chains follows, all from one sample in a study of vaccination and CD4 T cells after COVID-19. TCRdb re-called the PCR reads through MiXCR, storing one row per CDR3 protein. The profile shows about 7,200 distinct CDR3 sequences, 33% of them singletons. Their antigens remain unidentified. The specimen was CD4+ T cells from blood, cultured in vitro. All receptors come from a human donor in good health. Both conserved end residues are part of each CDR3. The D gene is left open where the match is weak. Clone size appears in some rows only: once, few, many, or a class for an expanded clone.

clone_size	d_call	v_call	j_call	cdr3_aa	cdr3_nt
few	NA	TRBV27	TRBJ2-3	CASTAGRFDTQYF	TGTGCCAGCACGGCGGGCCGCTTCGATACGCAGTATTTT
few	NA	TRBV7-2	TRBJ2-7	CASSFRSGEQYF	TGTGCCAGCAGCTTCCGGTCGGGGGAGCAGTACTTC
NA	NA	TRBV14	TRBJ2-5	CASSQGRYQETQYF	TGTGCCAGCAGCCAAGGACGGTACCAAGAGACCCAGTACTTC
NA	TRBD1	TRBV5-1	TRBJ2-2	CASSFQGQLNTGELFF	TGCGCCAGCAGCTTCCAGGGACAGCTGAACACCGGGGAGCTGTTTTTT
NA	TRBD2	TRBV7-2	TRBJ2-7	CASSSGLAGSYEQYF	TGTGCCAGCAGCTCCGGACTAGCGGGTTCCTACGAGCAGTACTTC
NA	NA	TRBV20-1	TRBJ1-5	CSARGGTLEINQPQHF	TGCAGTGCTAGGGGGGGGACACTGGAGATAAATCAGCCCCAGCATTTT
medium-sized	NA	TRBV5-1	TRBJ1-2	CASSSGLASYGYTF	TGCGCCAGCAGCTCAGGGTTAGCGAGCTATGGCTACACCTTC
NA	NA	TRBV9	TRBJ2-1	CASSVRQSSSYNEQFF	TGTGCCAGCAGCGTCAGACAGTCGAGCTCCTACAATGAGCAGTTCTTC
once	NA	TRBV6-5	TRBJ1-2	CASSWRWEDGYTF	TGTGCCAGCAGTTGGAGGTGGGAGGATGGCTACACCTTC
few	NA	TRBV19	TRBJ2-1	CASSTSDSTRQFF	TGTGCCAGTAGTACTTCGGACTCCACAAGGCAGTTCTTC
NA	NA	TRBV7-7	TRBJ1-5	CASSCGQRVSNQPQHF	TGTGCCAGCAGCTGCGGGCAGAGGGTGAGCAATCAGCCCCAGCATTTT